The entry below gives a single TCR beta chain sequence along with its context. CDR3 length equals 12 residues. The V gene's germline CDR1 is SGDLS and CDR2 YYNGEE. The V end lost 1 base, the J end lost 6 bases, and 8 bases lay between the germline ends. The sample is drawn from a study of response to subunit inactivated influenza vaccine. TCRdb redid the calling of the RT-PCR reads with MiXCR, one entry per CDR3 protein. Of 800,000 or so distinct CDR3 sequences in the sample, around 20% were seen once. Material: PBMCs from blood, obtained roughly 5 days after vaccination. The chain couples TRBV9 to TRBJ2-7, with a tentative D call TRBD2 (5 bases). The TCR was taken from a man in his fifties who received an inactivated influenza vaccine. DNA of the CDR3: TGTGCCAGCAGCGTACTAGAGGGCGAGCAGTACTTC. Residues: CASSVLEGEQYF.